This is a list of T cell receptor beta chains from one sample in a study of T cells in Graves' hyperthyroidism and ophthalmopathy. TCRdb itself ran the multiplex PCR reads through MiXCR, one entry per CDR3 protein. The table includes roughly 570,000 distinct CDR3 sequences, about a sixth detected once. The sequencing input was blood. Every receptor here comes from a young woman with Graves' hyperthyroidism. Both conserved end residues are part of each CDR3. The D gene is left open where the match is weak. Rows give clone size only sometimes, using once, few, many, or a class for an expanded clone.

D,size,J,V,CDR3,DNA
TRBD1,NA,TRBJ1-3,TRBV27,CASARTGAGNTIYF,TGTGCCAGCGCACGCACAGGGGCCGGAAACACCATATATTTT
NA,few,TRBJ1-1,TRBV3-1,CASSDRLTRQYTEAFF,TGTGCCAGCAGCGACAGATTGACCAGACAGTACACTGAAGCTTTCTTT
TRBD2,many,TRBJ2-1,TRBV6-2/TRBV6-3,CASSYVAGGPNEQFF,TGTGCCAGCAGTTACGTCGCGGGAGGCCCCAATGAGCAGTTCTTC
NA,many,TRBJ2-7,TRBV27,CASSQETRGPYEQYF,TGTGCCAGCAGTCAGGAGACTAGGGGTCCCTACGAGCAGTACTTC
TRBD2,many,TRBJ2-1,TRBV7-2,CASSFVPVGGSSYNEQFF,TGTGCCAGCAGCTTTGTTCCCGTGGGCGGGAGCTCCTACAATGAGCAGTTCTTC
NA,few,TRBJ1-1,TRBV27,CASSSGQNTEASF,TGTGCCAGCAGTTCCGGACAGAACACTGAAGCTTCCTTT
NA,many,TRBJ2-1,TRBV10-1,CATSRQLGTEQFF,TGCGCCACCTCCCGGCAGTTGGGTACTGAGCAGTTCTTC
TRBD1,many,TRBJ2-3,TRBV7-9,CASSQTGTTDTQYF,TGTGCCAGCAGCCAGACAGGGACGACAGATACGCAGTATTTT
NA,many,TRBJ2-2,TRBV6-2/TRBV6-3,CAGKQGRYTGELFF,TGTGCCGGAAAACAGGGCCGATACACCGGGGAGCTGTTTTTT
TRBD1,many,TRBJ2-7,TRBV20-1,CSASNRGKGPYEQYF,TGCAGTGCATCTAACAGGGGAAAGGGTCCCTACGAGCAGTACTTC
TRBD1,NA,TRBJ2-2,TRBV30,CAWRDIRDRAVNTGELFF,TGTGCCTGGAGGGATATCCGGGACAGGGCGGTAAACACCGGGGAGCTGTTTTTT
TRBD2,few,TRBJ2-5,TRBV12-3/TRBV12-4,CASSLAGGKETQYF,TGTGCCAGCAGCCTAGCGGGAGGGAAGGAGACCCAGTACTTC
NA,NA,TRBJ2-7,TRBV7-2,CASRETGSEQYF,TGTGCCAGCAGGGAAACAGGCTCCGAGCAGTACTTC
TRBD1,few,TRBJ1-5,TRBV28,CASSSGGVSNQPQHF,TGTGCCAGCAGTTCAGGGGGGGTGAGCAATCAGCCCCAGCATTTT
NA,many,TRBJ1-4,TRBV18,CASSPIQENEKLFF,TGTGCCAGCTCACCTATACAGGAAAATGAAAAACTGTTTTTT
TRBD2,many,TRBJ2-1,TRBV12-5,CASGFFRGTSGIYNEQFF,TGTGCTAGTGGTTTTTTTAGAGGGACTAGCGGGATCTACAATGAGCAGTTCTTC
TRBD2,NA,TRBJ2-3,TRBV2,CASSGLTSGSPTDTQYF,TGTGCCAGCAGTGGATTGACTAGCGGGAGCCCCACAGATACGCAGTATTTT
NA,many,TRBJ2-7,TRBV20-1,CSARRVGEPYEQYF,TGCAGTGCTAGGCGGGTGGGTGAGCCCTACGAGCAGTACTTC
TRBD2,NA,TRBJ2-1,TRBV6-5,CASSYLGLAVHNEQFF,TGTGCCAGCAGTTACCTCGGGCTAGCGGTACACAATGAGCAGTTCTTC
NA,few,TRBJ2-2,TRBV5-1,CASSFFYLANTGELFF,TGCGCCAGCAGCTTCTTCTACTTAGCGAACACCGGGGAGCTGTTTTTT
TRBD1,few,TRBJ2-7,TRBV5-1,CASRGGTGSSYEQYF,TGCGCCAGCAGAGGAGGGACAGGGTCTAGCTACGAGCAGTACTTC
NA,NA,TRBJ2-1,TRBV7-9,CASSPSREQFF,TGTGCCAGCAGCCCCTCTCGAGAGCAGTTCTTC
NA,NA,TRBJ2-6,TRBV5-1,CASSLETYSTGANVLTF,TGCGCCAGCAGCTTGGAAACATACAGTACTGGGGCCAACGTCCTGACTTTC
NA,many,TRBJ2-7,TRBV11-2,CASSPLAYYEQYF,TGTGCCAGCAGCCCCCTAGCCTACTACGAGCAGTACTTC
NA,many,TRBJ1-6,TRBV12-3/TRBV12-4,CASSFGDSPLHF,TGTGCCAGCAGTTTTGGGGATTCACCCCTCCACTTT
TRBD2,many,TRBJ2-3,TRBV4-3,CASSLRWGGASTDTQYF,TGCGCCAGCAGCCTCCGCTGGGGGGGAGCTAGCACAGATACGCAGTATTTT
NA,NA,TRBJ2-1,TRBV2,CASSPDYNGQFF,TGTGCCAGCAGCCCGGACTACAATGGGCAGTTCTTC
NA,once,TRBJ2-7,TRBV18,CASSLDSGTFLEQYF,TGTGCCAGCTCACTTGATAGCGGTACCTTTCTTGAGCAGTACTTC
NA,few,TRBJ2-7,TRBV4-2,CASSQDPAGTGLTYEQYF,TGTGCCAGCAGCCAAGATCCCGCCGGGACGGGGCTTACCTACGAGCAGTACTTC
TRBD1,NA,TRBJ2-7,TRBV20-1,CSAPYRGTYEQYF,TGCAGTGCCCCGTACAGGGGCACCTACGAGCAGTACTTC
TRBD1,NA,TRBJ2-1,TRBV9,CASSPRQGRTYNEQFF,TGTGCCAGCAGCCCGAGACAGGGCCGCACCTACAATGAGCAGTTCTTC
NA,few,TRBJ1-1,TRBV6-1,CASRLGTSAFF,TGTGCCAGCAGGCTCGGGACATCAGCTTTCTTT
NA,NA,TRBJ2-7,TRBV15,CATSRELGGVNSYEQYF,TGTGCCACCAGCAGAGAGTTGGGGGGCGTCAACTCCTACGAGCAGTACTTC
NA,many,TRBJ1-1,TRBV30,CAWWSGNTEAFF,TGTGCCTGGTGGTCTGGGAACACTGAAGCTTTCTTT
NA,few,TRBJ1-1,TRBV10-3,CATNAQMNTEAFF,TGTGCCACCAACGCACAGATGAACACTGAAGCTTTCTTT